These 22 T cell receptor beta chains were sequenced from one sample in a study of blood T cells in healthy people across ages. Together with a sample-barcoded 5' primer, a J-beta primer mix was included in a second PCR lasting about 6 to 11 cycles. TCRdb re-analysed the 5' RACE reads in MiXCR, keeping a single row per CDR3 protein. This table holds more than 750,000 distinct CDR3 sequences, just under 30% found once. These data were likewise used in another study, on T cells of mothers and their children.

Sequencing was done on a sample of blood. These receptors were collected from a woman aged 40 to 50 in good health.

This clonotype was counted between two and nine times. The CDR3 loop is CASSQGQLTRPGPRQYF. The CDR3 DNA sequence: TGTGCCAGCAGTCAGGGACAGCTAACCCGACCGGGACCCAGGCAGTATTTT. The chain carries TRBV6-1 and TRBJ2-3; the match to TRBD1 covers 7 bases. The germline V gene encodes CDR1 MNHNS and CDR2 SASEGT. The V gene end was trimmed by 5 bases and the J gene end by 11 bases; junction bases not matched to a gene: 22. The CDR3 is made up of 17 amino acids.

This clonotype was seen a handful of times. The chain joins TRBV7-2 to TRBJ2-1; TRBD2 agrees at 8 bases. CDR1 is SGHTA and CDR2 is FQGNSA in the germline V gene. The length of the CDR3 is 15 residues. The V segment lost 0 bases and the J segment 7 bases; nucleotides outside the gene matches: 5. The CDR3 sequence: CASSLATGGRNEQFF. The DNA of the CDR3 is TGTGCCAGCAGCTTAGCCACGGGGGGGCGGAATGAGCAGTTCTTC.

The chain combines TRBV24-1 with TRBJ1-1; 7 nucleotides align to TRBD1. This CDR3 has 15 amino acids. V dropped 4 bases and J dropped 1; count of bases not matched to a gene: 5. Germline V CDR1 and CDR2: KGHDR, SFDVKD. Written as DNA, the CDR3 is TGTGCCACCAGTGAGACCGGGACAGAGAACACTGAAGCTTTCTTT. Protein sequence: CATSETGTENTEAFF.

In DNA, the CDR3 is TGTGCCAGTACCCCGCCGGGACTCAGCACAGATACGCAGTATTTT. Translated: CASTPPGLSTDTQYF. The J gene is TRBJ2-3, the V gene TRBV19; D may be TRBD2 (6 bases). Trimming removed 7 bases from V and 0 bases from J, with 14 bases in between. CDR1 is LNHDA and CDR2 is SQIVND in the germline V gene (reference sequence). This CDR3 region has 15 residues.

This clonotype was counted only a few times. The rearrangement links TRBV30 to TRBJ2-1; TRBD2 aligns across 9 bases. This CDR3 is built from 13 residues. J lost 12 bases, V lost 7 bases, and 13 bases had no gene match. Germline lookup yields CDR1 GTSNPN and CDR2 SVGIG (reference sequence). Here the CDR3 reads CASARLAGKGQFF. The CDR3, as DNA: TGTGCCTCTGCCAGGCTAGCGGGGAAGGGGCAGTTCTTC.

This clonotype has at least ten counts. The junction and the germline gene differ at one end; a read error may be behind it. The chain joins TRBV5-8 to TRBJ2-7; D is undetermined. The length of the CDR3 is 15 residues. Germline V gene sequence: CDR1 SGHTS, CDR2 YDEGEE. CDR3 sequence (DNA): TGTGCCAGCAGCTCCCTGGCAGCCTCCTCCTCCGAGCAGTACTTC. Amino acids: CASSSLAASSSEQYF.

This clonotype was detected many times. The rearrangement links TRBV6-4 to TRBJ2-3; no clear D gene. CDR1 and CDR2 (germline): MRHNA, SNTAGT. CDR3 length equals 13 residues. V lost 3 bases, J lost 3 bases, and 7 bases lay in between. CDR3 in DNA: TGTGCCAGCAGTGAGACGGTGACAGATACGCAGTATTTT. Translated, it gives CASSETVTDTQYF.

CDR3 in amino acids: CASSRAGAGLQETQYF. The CDR3 DNA follows: TGCGCCAGCAGCCGCGCCGGGGCGGGATTACAAGAGACCCAGTACTTC. V gene TRBV5-1 combines with J gene TRBJ2-5; maybe TRBD2 (6 bases). This CDR3 has 16 amino acids. The germline V gene encodes CDR1 SGHRS and CDR2 YFSETQ. V lost 4 bases to trimming and J lost 2 bases, with 18 bases between them.

This clonotype has just a few counts. The rearrangement uses TRBV30 and TRBJ2-7, with unresolved D. The germline V gene encodes CDR1 GTSNPN and CDR2 SVGIG (reference sequence). The CDR3 has 13 amino acids. Trimming took off 1 base at V and 7 bases at J, with 14 bases between the two ends. The CDR3 DNA sequence: TGTGCCTGGAGTGAGGGCCCGCCGAGGGAGCAGTACTTC. It yields the protein CAWSEGPPREQYF. Complete variable domain (other parts from reference TRBV30 and TRBJ2-7): SQTIHQWPATLVQPVGSPLSLECTVEGTSNPNLYWYRQAAGRGLQLLFYSVGIGQISSEVPQNLSASRPQDRQFILSSKKLLLSDSGFYLCAWSEGPPREQYFGPGTRLTVT.

Of note for this clonotype: Possible read error: a much larger clone is one base away. This chain joins TRBV28 and TRBJ2-7, with D perhaps TRBD1 (6 bases). The germline CDR1 and CDR2 sequences are MDHEN and SYDVKM. This CDR3 spans 16 amino acids. The DNA of the CDR3 is TGTGCCAGCAGTTTACCTAGACGACAGGTCTCCTACGGGCAGTACTTC. It yields the protein CASSLPRRQVSYGQYF.

This clonotype was seen more than once but under ten times. Just one base apart from a much larger clone, this may be a read error. The rearrangement links TRBV7-2 to TRBJ1-1; D ambiguous. This CDR3 spans 13 amino acids. Trimming removed 4 bases at V and 1 base at J, with 7 bases between. Germline values: CDR1 SGHTA, CDR2 FQGNSA. The CDR3 is CASSSQWNTEAFF. In DNA, the CDR3 is TGTGCCAGCAGCTCCCAGTGGAACACTGAAGCTTTCTTT.

V usage is TRBV5-1 and J usage is TRBJ2-4, with TRBD2 as a possible D gene (7 bases). CDR1 and CDR2 from the germline V gene are SGHRS and YFSETQ. Trimming shortened V by 6 bases and J by 13 bases, and 23 bases separated the two germline ends. The CDR3 totals 14 residues. In nucleotides, the CDR3 is TGCGCCAGCACGGGAAGGGGGGGTCTTCAAGAGCAGTACTTC. It is translated as CASTGRGGLQEQYF.

In its sample, this clonotype was seen a few times. V usage is TRBV14 and J usage is TRBJ2-5, with 7 bases identical to TRBD1. Per the germline V gene, CDR1 is SGHDN and CDR2 is FVKESK. Trimming at V came to 4 bases and at J to 1 base, leaving 6 bases not matched to a gene. This CDR3 is 15 amino acids long. CDR3 bases: TGTGCCAGCAGCCCGCGACAGGGCGGCCAAGAGACCCAGTACTTC. Encoded protein: CASSPRQGGQETQYF.

The table lists this clonotype with a few counts. This chain joins TRBV9 and TRBJ2-2, with D unclear. Per the germline V gene, CDR1 is SGDLS and CDR2 is YYNGEE. This CDR3 is 14 amino acids long. V lost 0 bases and J lost 6, with 9 bases in between. The CDR3, as DNA: TGTGCCAGCAGCGTAGACATGCTCGCCGGGGAGCTGTTTTTT. This codes for CASSVDMLAGELFF.

This clonotype was counted a single time. This chain connects TRBV30 to TRBJ2-3; the D call may be TRBD1 or TRBD2 (5 bases each). V was shortened by 2 bases and J by 0 bases, with 15 bases between the two germline ends. The CDR3 length is 16 residues. Germline V gene lookup returns CDR1 GTSNPN and CDR2 SVGIG (reference sequence). The CDR3 DNA reads TGTGCCTGGAGTCCCCTTGGGACGACTAGCACAGATACGCAGTATTTT. It encodes CAWSPLGTTSTDTQYF.

This clonotype was observed many times. CDR3 loop: CSAAAGQGPNQPQHF. The CDR3 DNA is TGCAGTGCTGCGGCGGGACAGGGACCGAATCAGCCCCAGCATTTT. The chain uses TRBV20-1 and TRBJ1-5; 9 bases map to TRBD1. CDR3 length: 15 amino acids. Germline CDR1 and CDR2: DFQATT and SNEGSKA (reference sequence). V lost 5 bases, J lost 4 bases, and 9 bases stayed unmatched.

The V and J genes are TRBV7-2 and TRBJ2-7; 12 bases line up with TRBD2. Germline lookup yields CDR1 SGHTA and CDR2 FQGNSA. V lost 7 bases, J lost 4 bases, and 5 bases stayed unmatched. CDR3 length: 14 amino acids. CDR3 sequence: CASTQTSGSYEQYF. The CDR3 DNA reads TGTGCCAGCACCCAGACTAGCGGGAGTTACGAGCAGTACTTC.

A few counts support this clonotype. V is TRBV4-1 and J is TRBJ1-2; unclear D gene. Germline V gene sequence: CDR1 MGHRA, CDR2 YSYEKL. Trimming removed 3 bases from V and 3 bases from J, with 17 bases in between. This CDR3 has 16 residues. As DNA, the CDR3 is TGCGCCAGCAGCCACCAATCCGGGAGACCAGACTATGGCTACACCTTC. Its translation is CASSHQSGRPDYGYTF.

The sample holds many counts of this clonotype. This chain uses TRBV29-1 with TRBJ1-5; D gene uncertain. The germline gives CDR1 SQVTM, CDR2 ANQGSEA. The CDR3 totals 12 residues. The V end lost 4 bases, the J end lost 1 base, and 5 bases lay between the germline ends. CDR3 sequence (DNA): TGCAGCGTTGGGGTGAGCAATCAGCCCCAGCATTTT. The encoded protein is CSVGVSNQPQHF.

This clonotype turned up a few times. This could be a read error, since a much larger clone is one nucleotide away. The genes are TRBV15 and TRBJ2-5, with D possibly TRBD1 on 5 matching bases. The CDR3 is made up of 15 amino acids. Germline loops: CDR1 LNHNV, CDR2 YYDKDF (reference sequence). The CDR3, as DNA: TGTGCCACCAGCAGAGGACAGATAAACCAAGGGACCCAGTACTTC. Translation: CATSRGQINQGTQYF.

The table lists this clonotype with a few counts. The chain is built from TRBV20-1 and TRBJ1-1; TRBD1 might be the D (6 bases). V gave up 5 bases and J gave up 4 bases, with 11 bases separating them. CDR1 is DFQATT, CDR2 SNEGSKA, per germline (reference sequence). The CDR3 contains 12 residues. For the CDR3, the DNA is TGCAGTGCTTGGGGAGGGGGCACTGAAGCTTTCTTT. As protein: CSAWGGGTEAFF.

This clonotype has a handful of counts. V usage is TRBV7-2 and J usage is TRBJ1-5; 9 bases match TRBD1. V lost 5 bases, J lost 1 base, and 3 bases stayed unmatched. Germline CDR1 SGHTA, CDR2 FQGNSA. The length of the CDR3 is 15 residues. The CDR3 DNA reads TGTGCCAGCAGCATACAGGGGGCGAGCAATCAGCCCCAGCATTTT. Amino acids: CASSIQGASNQPQHF.